This paragraph covers one T cell receptor (beta chain) sequence. Its antigen is unidentified. The data derive from a study of T cells after yellow fever vaccination. Each CDR3 protein is one row after TCRdb ran MiXCR on the 5' RACE reads. Here the sample spans 250,000 to 350,000 distinct CDR3 sequences, about 4.5% being singletons. The germline gives CDR1 KGHDR, CDR2 SFDVKD. The CDR3 length is 11 residues. Trimming removed 9 bases from V and 5 bases from J, with 6 bases in between. Study-level points and caveats: CD4 and CD8 compartments shared a small share of clonotypes. Abundant bulk-derived clonotypes could contaminate FACS-sorted repertoires.

The chain joins TRBV24-1 to TRBJ2-2; tentative D call: TRBD2 (6 bases). The sequence came from a man aged 18 to 30 who received the YFV17D yellow fever vaccine. The sequences come from PBMCs, collected 15 days after the yellow fever booster vaccination. The CDR3 DNA is TGTGCCACCGGGGGGACCGGGGAGCTGTTTTTT. This sequence encodes CATGGTGELFF.